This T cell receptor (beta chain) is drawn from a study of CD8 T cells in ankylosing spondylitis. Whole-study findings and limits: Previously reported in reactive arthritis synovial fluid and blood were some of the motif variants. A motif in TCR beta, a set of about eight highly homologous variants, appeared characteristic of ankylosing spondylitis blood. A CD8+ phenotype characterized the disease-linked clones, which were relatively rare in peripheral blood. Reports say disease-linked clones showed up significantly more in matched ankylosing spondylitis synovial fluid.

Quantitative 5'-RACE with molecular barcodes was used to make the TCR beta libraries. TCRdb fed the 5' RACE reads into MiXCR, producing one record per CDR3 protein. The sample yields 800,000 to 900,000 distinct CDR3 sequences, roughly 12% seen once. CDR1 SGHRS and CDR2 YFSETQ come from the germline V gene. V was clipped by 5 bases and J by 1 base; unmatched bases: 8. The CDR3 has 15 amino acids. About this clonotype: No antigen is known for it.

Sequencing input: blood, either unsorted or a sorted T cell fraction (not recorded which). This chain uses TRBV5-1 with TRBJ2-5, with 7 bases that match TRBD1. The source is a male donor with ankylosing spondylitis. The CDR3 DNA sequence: TGCGCCAGCAGTAGGGCAGGGGGAACCCAAGAGACCCAGTACTTC. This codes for CASSRAGGTQETQYF.